The source of this T cell receptor (beta chain) is a study of shared clonotypes between healthy human individuals. At the level of the study: Per-donor plates numbered three CD4 naive, three CD4 memory, two CD8 naive and one CD8 memory. Study results and limitations: Clonotypes that were shared across a handful of donors made up about 4.5% of naive CD4 clonotypes.

CD45RO negativity and positive selection for CCR7 defined naive CD8 cells, a population that excluded terminally differentiated effector memory CD45RA+ cells. TCRdb's copy holds only in-frame clones and misses some; the assay was immunoSEQ multiplex PCR. Here the sample spans about 2 million clones, 85% to 95% being singletons. The germline V and J ends were trimmed by 5 bases and 1 base, with 18 bases remaining between them. Germline CDR1 is SEHNR and CDR2 is FQNEAQ (reference sequence). The CDR3 totals 16 residues. As for this clone: Its antigen remains unknown.

The sequenced sample was naive CD8+ T cells sorted from blood. The chain has TRBV7-9 and TRBJ2-7; the D gene is possibly TRBD2 (6 bases). The TCR comes from a man younger than 35 in good health. The CDR3 DNA reads TGTGCCAGCAGCGGCGGGGCTGAAGGTGTATCCTACGAGCAGTACTTC. Its translation is CASSGGAEGVSYEQYF.